Below, one TCR beta chain is given with its context. Its cognate antigen is unknown. CDR3 size: 16 residues. Germline assignment: CDR1 MNHNS and CDR2 SASEGT. V lost 2 bases and J 0 bases, leaving 11 bases between the germline ends. The sample is drawn from a study of graft-versus-host responses after intestinal transplantation. Points from the study as a whole: GvH clones surfaced in recipient marrow, some emerging earlier in ileum or blood. Declining HvG levels early post-transplant were linked to peak circulating GvH clone levels.

The protocol was immunoSEQ multiplex PCR, while the TCRdb copy is restricted to in-frame clones and leaves out a portion. This table has around 88,000 clones, around 86% appearing once. Source: unstimulated CD8+ T cells sorted from spleen or lymph node cells, taken before intestinal transplant. The gene calls are TRBV6-1 and TRBJ1-3; unclear D gene. The clonotype originates from a human donor who received an intestinal transplant. CDR3 sequence (DNA): TGTGCCAGCAGTGAAAGGTGGCTGAACTCTGGAAACACCATATATTTT. Translation: CASSERWLNSGNTIYF.